One and the same sample provided the 8 T cell receptor beta chains below, sequenced in a study of OX40 agonist ivuxolimab in advanced cancers. Using immunoSEQ multiplex PCR, the repertoire was profiled, and TCRdb retains in-frame clones only, with some absent. This table holds some 13,000 clones, roughly 92% found once. Specimen: CD4+ or CD8+ T cells sorted from blood, collected in a trial of the OX40 agonist ivuxolimab. The source is an adult with an advanced solid tumor such as melanoma, head and neck, liver or kidney cancer.

The chain links TRBV27 to TRBJ2-3; TRBD2 is a possible D gene (6 bases). Germline-derived CDR1 and CDR2 are MNHEY and SMNVEV (reference sequence). V gave up 2 bases and J gave up 10 bases, with 10 bases separating them. This CDR3 contains 12 residues. CDR3 region: CASSLPWGAQYF. Here the CDR3 DNA reads TGTGCCAGCAGTTTACCCTGGGGGGCGCAGTATTTT.

The chain employs TRBV5-6 and TRBJ2-2; 16 positions agree with TRBD2. Germline-derived CDR1 and CDR2 are SGHDT and YYEEEE. There are 18 residues in the CDR3. After removal of 3 bases from V and 3 bases from J, the junction contained 5 bases not matched to a gene. The CDR3 region is CASSWGTSGRADTGELFF. The CDR3 nucleotides read TGTGCCAGCAGCTGGGGGACTAGCGGGAGGGCCGACACCGGGGAGCTGTTTTTT.

The CDR3 bases are TGTGCCAGCAGCCACAGGAACACTGAAGCTTTCTTT. Amino acids: CASSHRNTEAFF. V gene TRBV5-6 combines with J gene TRBJ1-1; D call uncertain. The germline CDR1 and CDR2 sequences are SGHDT and YYEEEE. V was clipped by 4 bases and J by 1 base, with 5 bases between them. CDR3 size: 12 residues.

The V and J genes are TRBV9 and TRBJ1-2, with TRBD1 as a possible D gene (6 bases). This CDR3 comprises 14 residues. From germline, CDR1 is SGDLS and CDR2 YYNGEE. Between the trimmed V and J ends, which lost 4 bases and 3 bases, there was a span of 13 bases. DNA for the CDR3: TGTGCCAGCAGCACCTCCGGGGGCGACTATGGCTACACCTTC. Translation gives CASSTSGGDYGYTF.

The chain links TRBV2 to TRBJ2-1, with D hard to call. Per the germline V gene, CDR1 is SNHLY and CDR2 is FYNNEI. The CDR3 consists of 12 residues. V shed 2 bases and J shed 6 bases, with 5 bases lying between them. CDR3 residues: CASSESANEQFF. DNA for the CDR3: TGTGCCAGCAGTGAATCGGCCAATGAGCAGTTCTTC.

J is TRBJ2-7 and V is TRBV29-1; D is possibly TRBD2 (5 bases). V dropped 3 bases and J dropped 0 bases, with 9 bases sitting between them. The CDR3 extends over 13 amino acids. Germline V gene lookup returns CDR1 SQVTM and CDR2 ANQGSEA. The CDR3 coding sequence is TGCAGCGTTGATGTTGGGAGCTCCTACGAGCAGTACTTC. Translating it yields CSVDVGSSYEQYF.

This clone was seen once. The V and J genes are TRBV5-1 and TRBJ1-6; TRBD1 matches at 7 bases. Trimming at V came to 0 bases and at J to 10 bases, leaving 7 bases not matched to a gene. Germline CDR1 reads SGHRS; CDR2 reads YFSETQ. The CDR3 is made up of 15 amino acids. In DNA, the CDR3 is TGCGCCAGCAGCTTGGATTGGGACAGTGCATCACCCCTCCACTTT. It specifies CASSLDWDSASPLHF.

V is TRBV9 and J is TRBJ1-1; TRBD1 matches at 7 bases. Germline V gene lookup returns CDR1 SGDLS and CDR2 YYNGEE. V lost 4 bases and J lost 0; bases outside the gene matches: 9. The CDR3 covers 16 residues. CDR3 in DNA: TGTGCCAGCAGCCCCGGGACAGCTTTCATGAACACTGAAGCTTTCTTT. Protein product: CASSPGTAFMNTEAFF.